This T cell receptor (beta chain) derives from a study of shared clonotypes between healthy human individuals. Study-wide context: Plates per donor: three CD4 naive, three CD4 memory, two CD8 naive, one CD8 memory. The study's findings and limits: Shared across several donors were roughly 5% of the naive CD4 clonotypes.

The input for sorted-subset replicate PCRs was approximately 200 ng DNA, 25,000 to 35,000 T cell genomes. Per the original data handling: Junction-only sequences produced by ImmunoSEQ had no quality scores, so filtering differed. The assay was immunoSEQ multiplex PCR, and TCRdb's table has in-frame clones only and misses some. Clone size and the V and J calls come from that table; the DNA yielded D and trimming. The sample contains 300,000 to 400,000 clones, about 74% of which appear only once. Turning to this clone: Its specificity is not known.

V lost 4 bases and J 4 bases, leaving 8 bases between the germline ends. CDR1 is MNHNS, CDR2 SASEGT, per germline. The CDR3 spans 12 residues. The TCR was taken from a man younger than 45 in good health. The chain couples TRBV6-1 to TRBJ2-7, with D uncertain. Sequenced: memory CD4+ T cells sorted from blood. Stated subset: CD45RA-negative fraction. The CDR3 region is CASSAIGYEQYF. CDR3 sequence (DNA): TGTGCCAGCAGTGCAATCGGGTACGAGCAGTACTTC.